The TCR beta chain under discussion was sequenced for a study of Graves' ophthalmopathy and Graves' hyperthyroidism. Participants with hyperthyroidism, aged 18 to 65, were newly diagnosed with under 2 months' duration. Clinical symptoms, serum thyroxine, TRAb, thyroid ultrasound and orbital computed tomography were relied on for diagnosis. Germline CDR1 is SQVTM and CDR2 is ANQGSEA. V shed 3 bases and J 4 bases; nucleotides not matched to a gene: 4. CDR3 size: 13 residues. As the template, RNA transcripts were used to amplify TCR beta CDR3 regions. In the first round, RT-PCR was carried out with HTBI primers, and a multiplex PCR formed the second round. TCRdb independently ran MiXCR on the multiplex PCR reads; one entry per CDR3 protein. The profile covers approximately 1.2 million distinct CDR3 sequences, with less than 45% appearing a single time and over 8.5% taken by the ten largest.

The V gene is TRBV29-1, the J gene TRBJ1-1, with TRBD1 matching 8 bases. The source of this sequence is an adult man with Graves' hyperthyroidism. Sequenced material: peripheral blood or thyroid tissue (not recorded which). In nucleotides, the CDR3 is TGCAGCGTTGACTTACAGGGGGGCACTGAAGCTTTCTTT. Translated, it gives CSVDLQGGTEAFF.